The clone carrying this T cell receptor beta chain was found a few times. Its antigen is unknown. The TCR beta profiling, which covered VDJ combination and CDR3 sequence, was carried out using genomic DNA as the template. MiXCR was run by TCRdb on the reads, yielding one entry per CDR3 protein. The table has around 290,000 distinct CDR3 sequences, about three fifths seen once. For sequencing, patients were chosen who had shown expansion of CD8+CD57+ cells by flow cytometry. Each of the patients presented with severe acquired aplastic anemia. Trimming stripped 6 bases from V and 4 bases from J, with 15 bases between. The CDR3 extends over 14 amino acids. This entry belongs to a study of CD8+CD57+ T cells in acquired aplastic anemia. Study-wide results and caveats: Sharing between patients and controls was observed for twenty-nine CD8+ CDR3 sequences.

This TCR was recovered from a human donor with aplastic anemia. The sample was sorted CD4+, CD8+, or CD8+CD57+ T cells (not recorded which) from PBMCs. The J gene is TRBJ1-1, the V gene TRBV12-3 or TRBV12-4, with D maybe TRBD1 (6 bases). The CDR3 spells CASSLTGLSTEAFF. For the CDR3, the DNA is TGTGCCAGCAGCCTTACAGGGTTGAGCACTGAAGCTTTCTTT.